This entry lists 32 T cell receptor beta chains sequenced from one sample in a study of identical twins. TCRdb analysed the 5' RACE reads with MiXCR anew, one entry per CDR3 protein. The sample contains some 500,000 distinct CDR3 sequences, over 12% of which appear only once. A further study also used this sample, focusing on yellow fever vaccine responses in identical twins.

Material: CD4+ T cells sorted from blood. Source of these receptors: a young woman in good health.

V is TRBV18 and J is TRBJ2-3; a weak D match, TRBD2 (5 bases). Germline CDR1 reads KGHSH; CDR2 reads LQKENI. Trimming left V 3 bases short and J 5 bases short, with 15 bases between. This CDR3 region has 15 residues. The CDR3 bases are TGTGCCAGCTCACCCCTGAGCGGCCGGGGAGATACGCAGTATTTT. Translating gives CASSPLSGRGDTQYF.

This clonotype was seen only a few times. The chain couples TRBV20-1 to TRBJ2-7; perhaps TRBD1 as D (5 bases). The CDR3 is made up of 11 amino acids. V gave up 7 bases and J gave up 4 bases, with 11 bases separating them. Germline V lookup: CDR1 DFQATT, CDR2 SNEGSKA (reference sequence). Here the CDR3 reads CSGGREYEQYF. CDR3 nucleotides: TGCAGTGGCGGCAGGGAATACGAGCAGTACTTC.

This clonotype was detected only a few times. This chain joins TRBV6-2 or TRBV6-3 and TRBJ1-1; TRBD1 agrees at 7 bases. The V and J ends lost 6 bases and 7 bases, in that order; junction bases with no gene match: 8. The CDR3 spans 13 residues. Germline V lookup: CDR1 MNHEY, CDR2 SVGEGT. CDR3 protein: CASRDRDRSEAFF. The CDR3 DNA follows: TGTGCCAGCAGGGACCGGGACAGAAGTGAAGCTTTCTTT.

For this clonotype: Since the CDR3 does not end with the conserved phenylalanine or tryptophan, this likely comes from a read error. Here the CDR3 DNA reads TGTGCCACCTCAACGGGACAGGGGTCTGGGACCCAGTACTCC. It codes for CATSTGQGSGTQYS. The chain combines TRBV24-1 with TRBJ2-5, with 10 bases matching TRBD1. CDR1 and CDR2 (germline): KGHDR, SFDVKD. V trimming: 9 bases; J trimming: 7 bases; junction bases outside the gene matches: 10. The length of the CDR3 is 14 residues.

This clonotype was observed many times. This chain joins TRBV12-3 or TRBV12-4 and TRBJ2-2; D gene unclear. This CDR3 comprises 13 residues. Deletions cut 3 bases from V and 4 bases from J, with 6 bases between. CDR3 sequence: CASSFSSTGELFF. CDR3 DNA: TGTGCCAGCAGTTTTTCGAGCACCGGGGAGCTGTTTTTT.

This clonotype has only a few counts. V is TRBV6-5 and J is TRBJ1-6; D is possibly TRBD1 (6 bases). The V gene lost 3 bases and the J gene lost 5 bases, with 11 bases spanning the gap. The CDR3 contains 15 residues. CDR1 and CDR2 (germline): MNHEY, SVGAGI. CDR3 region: CASSYGTLDNSPLHF. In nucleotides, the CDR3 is TGTGCCAGCAGTTATGGGACACTCGATAATTCACCCCTCCACTTT.

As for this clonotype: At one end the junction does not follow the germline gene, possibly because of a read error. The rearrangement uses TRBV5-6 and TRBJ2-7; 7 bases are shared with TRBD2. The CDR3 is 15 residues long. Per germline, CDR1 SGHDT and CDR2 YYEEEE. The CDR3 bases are TGTGCCAGCAACTTGTATGGCGGGGGCTCCTACGAGCAGTACTTC. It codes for CASNLYGGGSYEQYF. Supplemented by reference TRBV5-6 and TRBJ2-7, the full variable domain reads DAGVTQSPTHLIKTRGQQVTLRCSPKSGHDTVSWYQQALGQGPQFIFQYYEEEERQRGNFPDRFSGHQFPNYSSELNVNALLLGDSALYLCASNLYGGGSYEQYFGPGTRLTVT.

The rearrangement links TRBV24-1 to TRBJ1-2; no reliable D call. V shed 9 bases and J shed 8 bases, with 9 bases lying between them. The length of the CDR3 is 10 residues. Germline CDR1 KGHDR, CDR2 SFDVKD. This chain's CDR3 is CATRRGGYTF. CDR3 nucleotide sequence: TGTGCCACCCGGAGAGGGGGCTACACCTTC.

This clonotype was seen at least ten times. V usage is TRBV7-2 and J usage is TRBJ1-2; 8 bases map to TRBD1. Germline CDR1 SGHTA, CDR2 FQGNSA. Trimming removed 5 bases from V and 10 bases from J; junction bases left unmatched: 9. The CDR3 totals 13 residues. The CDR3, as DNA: TGTGCCAGCAGCGGACAGGGTGGCTCTTCCTACACCTTC. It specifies CASSGQGGSSYTF.

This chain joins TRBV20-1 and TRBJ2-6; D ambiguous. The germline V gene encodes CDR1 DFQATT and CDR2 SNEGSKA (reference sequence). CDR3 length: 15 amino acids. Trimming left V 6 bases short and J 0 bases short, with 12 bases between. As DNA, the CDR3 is TGCAGTGCCACGAATAGGAGCTCTGGGGCCAACGTCCTGACTTTC. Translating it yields CSATNRSSGANVLTF.

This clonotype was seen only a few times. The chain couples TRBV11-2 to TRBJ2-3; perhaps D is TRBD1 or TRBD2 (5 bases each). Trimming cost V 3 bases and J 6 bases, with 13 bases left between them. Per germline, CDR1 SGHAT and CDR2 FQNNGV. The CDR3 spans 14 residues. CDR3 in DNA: TGTGCCAGCAGCTTGAGGGGCCCCTTGGATACGCAGTATTTT. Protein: CASSLRGPLDTQYF.

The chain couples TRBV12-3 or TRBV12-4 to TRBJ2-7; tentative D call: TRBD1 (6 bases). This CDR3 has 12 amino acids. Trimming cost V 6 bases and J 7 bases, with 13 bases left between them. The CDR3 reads CASRYRVGEQYF. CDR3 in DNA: TGTGCCAGCAGGTACAGGGTCGGAGAGCAGTACTTC.

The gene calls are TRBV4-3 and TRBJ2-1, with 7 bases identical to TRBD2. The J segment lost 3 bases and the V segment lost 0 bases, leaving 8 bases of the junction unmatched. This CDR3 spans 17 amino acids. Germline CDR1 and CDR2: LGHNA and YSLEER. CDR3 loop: CASSQDRTWGGYNEQFF. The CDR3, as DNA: TGCGCCAGCAGCCAAGATCGGACTTGGGGGGGCTACAATGAGCAGTTCTTC.

CDR3 amino acids: CASSLGGERPQHF. The CDR3 nucleotides read TGTGCCAGCAGCTTGGGCGGGGAGAGGCCCCAGCATTTT. The chain combines TRBV7-9 with TRBJ1-5; the D is unclear. V lost 3 bases and J lost 9, with 12 bases in between. The germline V gene encodes CDR1 SEHNR and CDR2 FQNEAQ (reference sequence). The CDR3 is made up of 13 amino acids.

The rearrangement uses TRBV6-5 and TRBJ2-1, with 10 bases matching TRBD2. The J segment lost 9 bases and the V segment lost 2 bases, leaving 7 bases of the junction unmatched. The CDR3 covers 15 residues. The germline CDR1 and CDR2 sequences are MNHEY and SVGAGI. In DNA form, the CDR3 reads TGTGCCAGCAGTTACCTAGCGGGAGCTACTGGTGAGCAGTTCTTC. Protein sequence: CASSYLAGATGEQFF.

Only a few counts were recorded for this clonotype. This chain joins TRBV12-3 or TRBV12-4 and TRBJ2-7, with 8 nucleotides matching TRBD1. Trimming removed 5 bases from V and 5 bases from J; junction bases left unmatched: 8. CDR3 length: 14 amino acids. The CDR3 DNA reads TGTGCCAGCAGTCTGGACAGGGTACTAGACGAGCAGTACTTC. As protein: CASSLDRVLDEQYF.

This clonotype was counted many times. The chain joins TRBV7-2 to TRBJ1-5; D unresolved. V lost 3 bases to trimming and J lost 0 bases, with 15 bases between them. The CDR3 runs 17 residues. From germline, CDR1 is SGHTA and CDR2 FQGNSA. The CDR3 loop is CASSFALNTYSNQPQHF. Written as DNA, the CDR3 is TGTGCCAGCAGCTTTGCCCTTAACACCTATAGCAATCAGCCCCAGCATTTT. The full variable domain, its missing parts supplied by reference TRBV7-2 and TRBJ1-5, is GAGVSQSPSNKVTEKGKDVELRCDPISGHTALYWYRQSLGQGLEFLIYFQGNSAPDKSGLPSDRFSAERTGGSVSTLTIQRTQQEDSAVYLCASSFALNTYSNQPQHFGDGTRLSIL.

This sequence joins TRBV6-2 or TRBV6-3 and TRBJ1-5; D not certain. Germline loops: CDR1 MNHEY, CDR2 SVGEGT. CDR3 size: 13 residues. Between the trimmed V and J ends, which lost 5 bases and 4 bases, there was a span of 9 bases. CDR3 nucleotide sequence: TGTGCCAGCAGTCCCCCGAGAAATCAGCCCCAGCATTTT. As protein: CASSPPRNQPQHF.

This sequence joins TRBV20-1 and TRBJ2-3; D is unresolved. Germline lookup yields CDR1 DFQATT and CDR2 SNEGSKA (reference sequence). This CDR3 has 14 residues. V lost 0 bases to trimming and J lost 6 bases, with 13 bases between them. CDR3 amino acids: CSARDSSGYDTQYF. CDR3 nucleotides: TGCAGTGCTAGAGACTCTAGTGGATACGATACGCAGTATTTT.

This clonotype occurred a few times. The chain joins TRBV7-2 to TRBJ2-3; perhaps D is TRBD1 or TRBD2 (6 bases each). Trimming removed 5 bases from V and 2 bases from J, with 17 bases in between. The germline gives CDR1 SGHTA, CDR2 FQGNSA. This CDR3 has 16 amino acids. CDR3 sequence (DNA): TGTGCCAGCAGCCCCGGAGGAGGGGGGATCACAGATACGCAGTATTTT. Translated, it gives CASSPGGGGITDTQYF.

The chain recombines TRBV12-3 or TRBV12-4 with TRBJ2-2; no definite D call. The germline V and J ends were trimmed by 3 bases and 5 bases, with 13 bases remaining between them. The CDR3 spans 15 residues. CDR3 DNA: TGTGCCAGCAGTTTGATACAGCCTGGAACCGGGGAGCTGTTTTTT. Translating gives CASSLIQPGTGELFF.

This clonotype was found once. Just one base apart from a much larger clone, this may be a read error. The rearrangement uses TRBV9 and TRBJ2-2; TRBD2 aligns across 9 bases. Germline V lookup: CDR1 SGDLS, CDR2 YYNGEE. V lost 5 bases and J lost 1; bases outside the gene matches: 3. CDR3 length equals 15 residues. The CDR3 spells CASRLSGGNTGELFF. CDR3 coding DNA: TGTGCCAGCAGACTTAGCGGGGGGAACACCGGGGAGCTGTTTTTT.

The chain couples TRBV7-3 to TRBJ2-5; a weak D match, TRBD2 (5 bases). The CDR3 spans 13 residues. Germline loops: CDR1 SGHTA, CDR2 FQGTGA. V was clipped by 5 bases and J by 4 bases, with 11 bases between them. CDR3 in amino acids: CASSTTGLETQYF. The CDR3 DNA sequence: TGTGCCAGCAGCACAACCGGACTAGAGACCCAGTACTTC.

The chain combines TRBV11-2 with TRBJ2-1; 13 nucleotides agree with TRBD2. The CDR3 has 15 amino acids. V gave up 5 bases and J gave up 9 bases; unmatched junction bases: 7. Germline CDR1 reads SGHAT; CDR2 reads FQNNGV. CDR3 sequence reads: CASSGGLAGFGEQFF. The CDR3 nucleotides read TGTGCCAGCAGCGGGGGACTAGCGGGATTTGGTGAGCAGTTCTTC.

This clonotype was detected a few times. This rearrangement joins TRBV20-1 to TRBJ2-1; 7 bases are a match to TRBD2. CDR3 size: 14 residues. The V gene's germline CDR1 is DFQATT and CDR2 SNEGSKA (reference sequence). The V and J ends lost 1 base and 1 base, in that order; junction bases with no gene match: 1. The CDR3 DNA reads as TGCAGTGCTAGAGTGGGGGGGTCCTACAATGAGCAGTTCTTC. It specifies CSARVGGSYNEQFF.

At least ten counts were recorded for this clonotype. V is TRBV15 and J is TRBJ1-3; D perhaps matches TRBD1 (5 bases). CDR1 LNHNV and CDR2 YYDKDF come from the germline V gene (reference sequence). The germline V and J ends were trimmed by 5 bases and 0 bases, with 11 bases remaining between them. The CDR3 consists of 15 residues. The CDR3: CATSGPGPSGNTIYF. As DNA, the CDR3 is TGTGCCACCAGCGGCCCAGGGCCCTCTGGAAACACCATATATTTT.

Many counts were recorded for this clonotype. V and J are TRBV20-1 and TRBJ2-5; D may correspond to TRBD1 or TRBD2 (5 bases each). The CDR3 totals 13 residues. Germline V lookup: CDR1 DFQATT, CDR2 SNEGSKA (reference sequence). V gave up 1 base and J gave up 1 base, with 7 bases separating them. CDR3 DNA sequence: TGCAGTGCTAGAGGGGACGTCCAAGAGACCCAGTACTTC. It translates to CSARGDVQETQYF.

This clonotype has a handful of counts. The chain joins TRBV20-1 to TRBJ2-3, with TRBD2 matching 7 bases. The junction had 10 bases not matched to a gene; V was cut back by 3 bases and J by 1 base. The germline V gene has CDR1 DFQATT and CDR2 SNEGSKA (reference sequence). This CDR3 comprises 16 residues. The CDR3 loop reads CSARGYSGTRTDTQYF. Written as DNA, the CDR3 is TGCAGTGCTAGGGGGTACAGCGGGACCCGCACAGATACGCAGTATTTT.

DNA for the CDR3: TGTGCCACTTCTCCTTGGGGAGAATACAATGAGCAGTTCTTC. It codes for CATSPWGEYNEQFF. This chain links TRBV28 with TRBJ2-1; possible D gene TRBD2, 5 bases. V lost 10 bases, J lost 4 bases, and 17 bases lay in between. Looked up from germline, CDR1 is MDHEN and CDR2 is SYDVKM. This CDR3 contains 14 residues.

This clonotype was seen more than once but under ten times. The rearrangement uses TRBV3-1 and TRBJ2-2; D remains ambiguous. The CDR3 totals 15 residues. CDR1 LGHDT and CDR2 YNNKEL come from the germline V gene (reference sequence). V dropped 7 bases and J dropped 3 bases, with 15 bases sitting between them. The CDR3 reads CASTPSPRDTGELFF. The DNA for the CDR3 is TGTGCCAGCACTCCCTCCCCCCGGGACACCGGGGAGCTGTTTTTT. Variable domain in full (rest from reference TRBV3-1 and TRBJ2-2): DTAVSQTPKYLVTQMGNDKSIKCEQNLGHDTMYWYKQDSKKFLKIMFSYNNKELIINETVPNRFSPKSPDKAHLNLHINSLELGDSAVYFCASTPSPRDTGELFFGEGSRLTVL.

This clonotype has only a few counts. The CDR3 loop is CSVEGVTLRVSYEQYF. The CDR3 DNA reads TGCAGCGTTGAAGGCGTTACGTTGCGGGTTTCCTACGAGCAGTACTTC. The chain has TRBV29-1 and TRBJ2-7; D may be TRBD2 (5 bases). The CDR3 consists of 16 residues. V gave up 1 base and J gave up 1 base, with 17 bases separating them. CDR1 and CDR2 from the germline V gene are SQVTM and ANQGSEA.

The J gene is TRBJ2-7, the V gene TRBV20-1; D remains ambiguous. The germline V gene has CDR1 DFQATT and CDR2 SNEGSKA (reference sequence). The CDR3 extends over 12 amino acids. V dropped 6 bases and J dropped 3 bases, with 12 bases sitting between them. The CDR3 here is CSAQTAYYEQYF. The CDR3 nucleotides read TGCAGTGCCCAGACTGCATACTACGAGCAGTACTTC.